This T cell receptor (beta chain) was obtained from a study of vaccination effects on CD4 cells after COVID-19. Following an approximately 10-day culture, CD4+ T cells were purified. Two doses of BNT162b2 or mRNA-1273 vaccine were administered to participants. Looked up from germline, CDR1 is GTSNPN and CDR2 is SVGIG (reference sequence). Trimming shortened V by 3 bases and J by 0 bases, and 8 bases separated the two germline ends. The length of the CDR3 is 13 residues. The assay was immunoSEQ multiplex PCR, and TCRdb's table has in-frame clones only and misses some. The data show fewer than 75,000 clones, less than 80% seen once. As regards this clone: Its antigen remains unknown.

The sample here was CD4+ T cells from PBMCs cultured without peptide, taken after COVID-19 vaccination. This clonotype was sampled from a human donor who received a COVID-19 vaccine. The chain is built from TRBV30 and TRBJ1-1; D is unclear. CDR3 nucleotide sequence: TGTGCCTGGAGGCAGGAGGTGAACACTGAAGCTTTCTTT. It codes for CAWRQEVNTEAFF.